The 16 T cell receptor beta chains below were found in one sample sequenced in a study of Ad26.COV2.S vaccination and SARS-CoV-2 variants. Regarding treatment: roughly 20 received Ad26.COV2.S at low or high dose, single or two shots; five or six received placebo; per-sample allocation not given. The investigators took samples on day 63 after the first vaccine or placebo injection. Generated by immunoSEQ multiplex PCR, the TCRdb table keeps only in-frame clones and is missing some. The data contain about 480,000 clones, around nine tenths of them seen just once; the ten biggest clones take up 9.5% to 15%. The material sequenced was peripheral blood, taken in a trial of Ad26.COV2.S vaccine versus placebo. These receptors all stem from a person between 18 and 65 years old who received the Ad26.COV2.S COVID-19 vaccine or a placebo.

This chain connects TRBV19 to TRBJ2-5, with D perhaps being TRBD1 or TRBD2 (5 bases each). Per germline, CDR1 LNHDA and CDR2 SQIVND (reference sequence). V lost 6 bases and J lost 5, with 19 bases in between. This CDR3 contains 15 residues. This chain's CDR3 is CASSPGVGVGETQYF. CDR3 in DNA: TGTGCCAGTAGCCCAGGAGTGGGGGTGGGGGAGACCCAGTACTTC.

The chain joins TRBV7-3 to TRBJ2-7; D ambiguous. Trimming cost V 5 bases and J 2 bases, with 7 bases left between them. CDR3 length: 12 residues. CDR1 SGHTA and CDR2 FQGTGA come from the germline V gene. This CDR3 is CASSPTPYEQYF. CDR3 DNA sequence: TGTGCCAGCAGCCCAACCCCCTACGAGCAGTACTTC.

V is TRBV11-2 and J is TRBJ2-3; 7 bases fit TRBD2. This CDR3 has 15 amino acids. Germline V gene data show CDR1 as SGHAT and CDR2 as FQNNGV. With V trimmed by 3 bases and J by 4 bases, 7 bases remained unmatched. CDR3 DNA: TGTGCCAGCAGCTTCCTAGCGGTTCTATCAGATACGCAGTATTTT. It encodes CASSFLAVLSDTQYF.

The chain is built from TRBV7-8 and TRBJ2-5; D not certain. This CDR3 is built from 11 residues. Deletions cut 6 bases from V and 5 bases from J, with 7 bases between. Germline values: CDR1 SGHVS, CDR2 FQNEAQ. CDR3: CASRTYETQYF. Here the CDR3 DNA reads TGTGCCAGCAGGACATATGAGACCCAGTACTTC.

In its sample, this clone was seen a few times. The J gene is TRBJ1-3, the V gene TRBV15; unclear D gene. Per the germline V gene, CDR1 is LNHNV and CDR2 is YYDKDF (reference sequence). V was pared by 1 base and J by 2 bases, with 12 bases between. This CDR3 contains 16 residues. CDR3 region: CATSRVADTAGNTIYF. CDR3 nucleotide sequence: TGTGCCACCAGCAGAGTAGCGGATACCGCTGGAAACACCATATATTTT.

J is TRBJ1-1 and V is TRBV25-1, with D possibly being TRBD1 (6 bases). The germline V gene has CDR1 MGHDK and CDR2 SYGVNS. V lost 3 bases, J lost 8 bases, and 19 bases lay in between. The CDR3 has 15 amino acids. CDR3 region: CASSDFRGTGAEAFF. Here the CDR3 DNA reads TGTGCCAGCAGTGACTTTCGAGGGACGGGGGCCGAAGCTTTCTTT.

This chain uses TRBV5-4 with TRBJ1-2, with no clear D. Per germline, CDR1 SGHNT and CDR2 YYREEE (reference sequence). V lost 3 bases, J lost 5 bases, and 8 bases lay in between. This CDR3 has 12 residues. CDR3 bases: TGTGCCAGCAGCTCGGGAGGGTATGGCTACACCTTC. Amino acids: CASSSGGYGYTF.

This chain links TRBV6-5 with TRBJ2-7, with TRBD1 matching 12 bases. This CDR3 comprises 14 residues. V lost 6 bases to trimming and J lost 13 bases; unmatched junction nucleotides: 13. Germline loops: CDR1 MNHEY, CDR2 SVGAGI. CDR3 sequence: CASSPTGDRGPQYF. The CDR3, as DNA: TGTGCCAGCAGCCCGACGGGGGACAGGGGGCCCCAATACTTC.

The V call is TRBV30, the J call TRBJ1-2; TRBD1 is a possible D gene (6 bases). CDR1 and CDR2 (germline): GTSNPN, SVGIG (reference sequence). V was clipped by 0 bases and J by 6 bases, with 20 bases between them. The CDR3 runs to 16 residues. CDR3 residues: CAWSVLQGPGAHGYTF. CDR3 coding DNA: TGTGCCTGGAGTGTACTACAGGGACCGGGTGCCCATGGCTACACCTTC.

V gene TRBV6-6 combines with J gene TRBJ2-1; D possibly corresponds to TRBD1 (6 bases). This CDR3 is 15 amino acids long. Trimming removed 4 bases from V and 5 bases from J, with 15 bases in between. Germline-derived CDR1 and CDR2 are MNHNY and SVGAGI (reference sequence). CDR3 nucleotides: TGTGCCAGCAGTTTTTCCAGGGGAAGAAACAATGAGCAGTTCTTC. The encoded protein is CASSFSRGRNNEQFF.

This chain connects TRBV2 to TRBJ2-2, with D possibly being TRBD2 (6 bases). Per the germline V gene, CDR1 is SNHLY and CDR2 is FYNNEI. Deletions cut 6 bases from V and 1 base from J, with 9 bases between. CDR3 length equals 14 residues. CDR3 sequence: CASSLGGNTGELFF. In nucleotides, the CDR3 is TGTGCCAGCAGCTTGGGGGGGAACACCGGGGAGCTGTTTTTT.

The rearrangement joins TRBV27 to TRBJ2-2; D is tentatively TRBD1 or TRBD2 (7 bases each). The germline CDR1 and CDR2 sequences are MNHEY and SMNVEV (reference sequence). The V and J ends lost 6 bases and 5 bases respectively, with 22 bases between them. This CDR3 has 17 amino acids. The CDR3 nucleotides are TGTGCCAGCAGCCGGGGGGAGAGGGGGCGCGGAACCGGGGAGCTGTTTTTT. Translating gives CASSRGERGRGTGELFF.

V is TRBV6-2 or TRBV6-3 and J is TRBJ2-7, with 7 bases fitting TRBD1. After removal of 6 bases from V and 4 bases from J, the junction contained 3 bases not matched to a gene. From germline, CDR1 is MNHEY and CDR2 SVGEGT. The CDR3 consists of 12 residues. CDR3 in amino acids: CASSGTVYEQYF. The CDR3 nucleotides read TGTGCCAGCAGCGGGACAGTTTACGAGCAGTACTTC.

V gene TRBV3-1 (or the pseudogene TRBV3-2) combines with J gene TRBJ1-2, with TRBD1 as a possible D gene (6 bases). Trimming shortened V by 4 bases and J by 4 bases, and 19 bases separated the two germline ends. CDR3 length: 16 amino acids. The germline CDR1 and CDR2 sequences are LGHDT and YNNKEL (reference sequence). DNA for the CDR3: TGTGCCAGCAGCCCGCACTTCGACAGGCTCTGCTATGGCTACACCTTC. Encoded protein: CASSPHFDRLCYGYTF.

This chain joins TRBV29-1 and TRBJ1-4, with D perhaps TRBD1 (5 bases). V dropped 4 bases and J dropped 8 bases, with 11 bases sitting between them. CDR3 length equals 12 residues. The germline V gene has CDR1 SQVTM and CDR2 ANQGSEA. The CDR3, as DNA: TGCAGCGTTGGAAGGGGAGGAGAAAAACTGTTTTTT. Residues: CSVGRGGEKLFF.

V gene TRBV30 combines with J gene TRBJ1-6; no clear D gene. The V end lost 2 bases, the J end lost 7 bases, and 15 bases lay between the germline ends. The CDR3 sequence is 15 residues long. Germline CDR1 and CDR2: GTSNPN and SVGIG (reference sequence). The CDR3 loop reads CAWSPVVRLNSPLHF. The CDR3 DNA reads TGTGCCTGGAGTCCGGTTGTCAGGCTCAATTCACCCCTCCACTTT.